The present entry profiles one T cell receptor (beta chain) with its context. Antigen unknown. The repertoire was sequenced with immunoSEQ multiplex PCR; TCRdb's copy has only in-frame clones and lacks some. The sample has about 130,000 clones, roughly 94% seen once. The sample belongs to a study of T cell responses to AZD1222 COVID-19 vaccine. Study conclusions and caveats: None of the repertoires were sampled until the peak T cell response had passed. Donors, mostly white British, included more females; clonal diversity was possibly underestimated.

Trimming removed 0 bases at V and 3 bases at J, with 13 bases between. Per the germline V gene, CDR1 is SGDLS and CDR2 is YYNGEE. The CDR3 covers 16 residues. This sequence was found in an adult in good health. The V and J genes are TRBV9 and TRBJ1-3; D possibly corresponds to TRBD1 (6 bases). The source material was peripheral blood, sampled on day 0 of AZD1222 vaccination. The CDR3 nucleotides are TGTGCCAGCAGCGTAGCCGCCAGGGGTAATGGAAACACCATATATTTT. Protein product: CASSVAARGNGNTIYF.